Below, 29 T cell receptor beta chains from the same sample are listed, as sequenced in a study of radiation and T cells in renal cell carcinoma. The treatment: treatment-naive control, cytoreductive nephrectomy. Only in-frame clones appear in the TCRdb table, and some are missing; sequencing was by immunoSEQ multiplex PCR. The sample includes 24,000 or so clones, roughly 60% of them seen just once. The source material was tumor tissue, sampled from a patient whose treatment was nephrectomy without radiotherapy. The receptors were sampled from a middle-aged man with renal cell carcinoma.

The chain employs TRBV4-1 and TRBJ2-3; D ambiguous. CDR1 and CDR2 (germline): MGHRA, YSYEKL. The CDR3 sequence is 16 residues long. Trimming shortened V by 1 base and J by 6 bases, and 17 bases separated the two germline ends. The chain's CDR3 is CASSQAWGSTQDTQYF. Written as DNA, the CDR3 is TGCGCCAGCAGCCAAGCCTGGGGTAGTACACAGGATACGCAGTATTTT.

This clone has just one count. The V gene is TRBV7-6, the J gene TRBJ1-6; 7 bases agree with TRBD1. Trimming removed 5 bases from V and 5 bases from J; junction bases left unmatched: 9. CDR3 length equals 16 residues. CDR1 and CDR2 (germline): SGHVS, FNYEAQ. CDR3 in amino acids: CASSPFGGTDNSPLHF. The CDR3 coding sequence is TGTGCCAGCAGCCCATTCGGCGGGACAGATAATTCACCCCTCCACTTT.

The V gene is TRBV4-3, the J gene TRBJ2-2; a weak D match, TRBD2 (6 bases). The germline CDR1 and CDR2 sequences are LGHNA and YSLEER. CDR3 length: 16 residues. Trimming pared 0 bases from V and 6 bases from J, leaving 14 bases between. CDR3 nucleotides: TGCGCCAGCAGCCAAGATCAAGGAGGGCACTCCGGGGAGCTGTTTTTT. It codes for CASSQDQGGHSGELFF.

CDR3 nucleotides: TGCGCCAGCAGCTTAACAGGATCTCGGAACACTGAAGCTTTCTTT. Translating gives CASSLTGSRNTEAFF. This chain joins TRBV5-1 and TRBJ1-1; D may be TRBD1 (5 bases). Germline assignment: CDR1 SGHRS and CDR2 YFSETQ. CDR3 length equals 15 residues. Trimming left V 2 bases short and J 1 base short, with 12 bases between.

This chain connects TRBV4-1 to TRBJ1-5, with TRBD1 as a possible D gene (5 bases). Germline V lookup: CDR1 MGHRA, CDR2 YSYEKL. This CDR3 contains 14 residues. Deletions cut 0 bases from V and 4 bases from J, with 7 bases between. The CDR3 region is CASSQEGGNQPQHF. The CDR3 bases are TGCGCCAGCAGCCAAGAGGGGGGGAATCAGCCCCAGCATTTT.

The V call is TRBV4-2, the J call TRBJ2-7; TRBD2 matches at 10 bases. Per the germline V gene, CDR1 is LGHNA and CDR2 is YNFKEQ. V trimming: 0 bases; J trimming: 3 bases; junction bases outside the gene matches: 2. CDR3 length: 15 residues. CDR3: CASSQDIAGGYEQYF. The CDR3, as DNA: TGTGCCAGCAGCCAAGATATAGCGGGAGGCTACGAGCAGTACTTC.

CDR3: CASSQDKEGTYGYTF. The CDR3 bases are TGCGCCAGCAGCCAAGATAAGGAGGGAACCTATGGCTACACCTTC. The V and J genes are TRBV4-1 and TRBJ1-2; D is ambiguous. CDR3 length: 15 residues. V gave up 0 bases and J gave up 4 bases, with 12 bases separating them. Germline CDR1 MGHRA, CDR2 YSYEKL.

The V and J genes are TRBV5-1 and TRBJ1-4; 10 bases are shared with TRBD1. Germline-derived CDR1 and CDR2 are SGHRS and YFSETQ. The V segment lost 7 bases and the J segment 5 bases; nucleotides outside the gene matches: 2. The CDR3 runs to 13 residues. CDR3 residues: CASGQGGNEKLFF. DNA for the CDR3: TGCGCCAGCGGACAGGGGGGGAATGAAAAACTGTTTTTT.

The chain employs TRBV13 and TRBJ1-3, with 8 bases matching TRBD1. CDR3 size: 16 residues. With V trimmed by 5 bases and J by 0 bases, 6 bases remained unmatched. Germline CDR1 PRHDT, CDR2 FYEKMQ (reference sequence). The CDR3 sequence is CASSTRGLGSGNTIYF. The CDR3 DNA reads as TGTGCCAGCAGCACCAGGGGGCTTGGCTCTGGAAACACCATATATTTT.

The chain links TRBV28 to TRBJ1-5, with a tentative D call TRBD1 (5 bases). The V and J ends lost 3 bases and 4 bases respectively, with 16 bases between them. Germline loops: CDR1 MDHEN, CDR2 SYDVKM. This CDR3 has 16 residues. In DNA, the CDR3 is TGTGCCAGCAGTTTTAACCTTTTGGGGGAGAATCAGCCCCAGCATTTT. Translated, it gives CASSFNLLGENQPQHF.

This chain links TRBV4-3 with TRBJ1-2, with 9 bases lining up with TRBD1. This CDR3 contains 16 residues. V lost 1 base and J lost 2; bases outside the gene matches: 5. CDR1 and CDR2 from the germline V gene are LGHNA and YSLEER. The CDR3 spells CASSQAPGTGNYGYTF. CDR3 nucleotide sequence: TGCGCCAGCAGCCAAGCCCCCGGGACAGGGAACTATGGCTACACCTTC.

In this sample, this clone turned up a few times. This chain links TRBV6-5 with TRBJ2-4; either TRBD1 or TRBD2 may fit D (6 bases each). Germline V lookup: CDR1 MNHEY, CDR2 SVGAGI. The CDR3 length is 15 residues. V lost 6 bases and J lost 5, with 17 bases in between. This CDR3 is CASRTTGSGENIQYF. CDR3 nucleotides: TGTGCCAGCAGAACGACAGGATCGGGGGAAAACATTCAGTACTTC.

The chain links TRBV11-2 to TRBJ1-2; weak D call: TRBD1 (6 bases). The V and J ends lost 0 bases and 4 bases respectively, with 12 bases between them. The CDR3 totals 15 residues. Per germline, CDR1 SGHAT and CDR2 FQNNGV. In DNA form, the CDR3 reads TGTGCCAGCAGCTTAGAAGCAGGGACAACCTATGGCTACACCTTC. Its protein product is CASSLEAGTTYGYTF.

This rearrangement joins TRBV29-1 to TRBJ1-2, with D perhaps TRBD1 (6 bases). Trimming removed 4 bases from V and 4 bases from J, with 10 bases in between. CDR1 is SQVTM and CDR2 is ANQGSEA in the germline V gene. There are 12 residues in the CDR3. Here the CDR3 reads CSVGQAFYGYTF. The CDR3 nucleotides read TGCAGCGTTGGACAGGCGTTCTATGGCTACACCTTC.

This clone was detected once. The chain is built from TRBV5-1 and TRBJ2-3, with D possibly called TRBD1 or TRBD2 (5 bases each). CDR1 is SGHRS, CDR2 YFSETQ, per germline. With 1 base removed from V and 6 bases from J, the gap between germline ends came to 15 bases. The CDR3 has 15 amino acids. The CDR3 reads CASSLPGTATDTQYF. Here the CDR3 DNA reads TGCGCCAGCAGCTTGCCGGGGACCGCGACCGATACGCAGTATTTT.

Only a few counts were recorded for this clone. V usage is TRBV7-9 and J usage is TRBJ2-6, with unresolved D. CDR3 size: 15 residues. With 0 bases removed from V and 1 base from J, the gap between germline ends came to 4 bases. Germline values: CDR1 SEHNR, CDR2 FQNEAQ (reference sequence). For the CDR3, the DNA is TGTGCCAGCAGCTTAGCGTCTTCTGGGGCCAACGTCCTGACTTTC. Translated, it gives CASSLASSGANVLTF.

The CDR3 reads CASSPLTAGQETQYF. Written as DNA, the CDR3 is TGTGCCAGCAGTCCCCTAACGGCGGGACAAGAGACCCAGTACTTC. The chain couples TRBV28 to TRBJ2-5; tentative D call: TRBD2 (6 bases). Germline lookup yields CDR1 MDHEN and CDR2 SYDVKM. V lost 5 bases to trimming and J lost 2 bases, with 15 bases between them. The CDR3 has 15 residues.

This clone turned up a few times. The rearrangement links TRBV5-1 to TRBJ2-3, with D possibly being TRBD1 or TRBD2 (6 bases each). Deletions cut 6 bases from V and 2 bases from J, with 19 bases between. Germline CDR1 and CDR2: SGHRS and YFSETQ. This CDR3 is 16 amino acids long. This CDR3 is CASTAGGGSSTDTQYF. In DNA, the CDR3 is TGCGCCAGCACCGCCGGAGGGGGATCCTCCACAGATACGCAGTATTTT.

This clone was found once. The rearrangement joins TRBV6-4 to TRBJ1-6; 9 bases align to TRBD1. Germline V gives CDR1 MRHNA, CDR2 SNTAGT. V shed 4 bases and J 6 bases; nucleotides not matched to a gene: 16. There are 19 residues in the CDR3. CDR3 DNA: TGTGCCAGCAGTGGGGGCCGGGACAGGGCGCCCATAGTTAATTCACCCCTCCACTTT. This encodes CASSGGRDRAPIVNSPLHF.

This clone was counted at least ten times. The chain employs TRBV7-8 and TRBJ1-1; D is uncertain. Trimming removed 2 bases at V and 2 bases at J, with 6 bases between. Germline CDR1 reads SGHVS; CDR2 reads FQNEAQ. The CDR3 has 13 residues. CDR3 amino acids: CASSLSANTEAFF. The CDR3 DNA is TGTGCCAGCAGCTTAAGCGCTAACACTGAAGCTTTCTTT.

The J gene is TRBJ2-7, the V gene TRBV11-2; 7 bases align to TRBD2. V was clipped by 4 bases and J by 0 bases; unmatched bases: 9. CDR1 is SGHAT, CDR2 FQNNGV, per germline. The CDR3 runs 16 residues. The CDR3 DNA follows: TGTGCCAGCAGCTCATGGGGAGGGGTCAGCTCCTACGAGCAGTACTTC. This translates into CASSSWGGVSSYEQYF.

CDR3 sequence: CASSWGKLRYEQYV. CDR3 nucleotides: TGCGCCAGCAGTTGGGGGAAACTAAGGTACGAGCAGTACGTC. This chain uses TRBV23-1 with TRBJ2-7; D possibly matches TRBD1 or TRBD2 (5 bases each). TRBV23-1 is classed as an ORF, of uncertain function. Trimming cost V 5 bases and J 4 bases, with 15 bases left between them. The CDR3 has 14 amino acids.

This clone has a handful of counts. The V call is TRBV19, the J call TRBJ2-3; D ambiguous. Deletions cut 7 bases from V and 6 bases from J, with 8 bases between. Germline CDR1 and CDR2: LNHDA and SQIVND (reference sequence). This CDR3 has 11 residues. The CDR3 coding sequence is TGTGCCAGTATGGTCGGGGATACGCAGTATTTT. Translated: CASMVGDTQYF.

This clone has only a few counts. The chain links TRBV5-1 to TRBJ2-7; TRBD2 is a possible D gene (5 bases). V lost 5 bases, J lost 2 bases, and 11 bases lay in between. Germline CDR1 reads SGHRS; CDR2 reads YFSETQ. The CDR3 covers 13 residues. CDR3: CASRFKEAYEQYF. DNA of the CDR3: TGCGCCAGCAGATTCAAGGAGGCCTACGAGCAGTACTTC.

The chain recombines TRBV18 with TRBJ1-1; no reliable D call. Germline V gene sequence: CDR1 KGHSH, CDR2 LQKENI. The CDR3 covers 12 residues. Between the trimmed V and J ends, which lost 6 bases and 0 bases, there was a span of 5 bases. This chain's CDR3 is CASSTMNTEAFF. The CDR3 DNA reads TGTGCCAGCTCTACAATGAACACTGAAGCTTTCTTT. Based on the CDR3 plus reference TRBV18 and TRBJ1-1, the full variable domain is NAGVMQNPRHLVRRRGQEARLRCSPMKGHSHVYWYRQLPEEGLKFMVYLQKENIIDESGMPKERFSAEFPKEGPSILRIQQVVRGDSAAYFCASSTMNTEAFFGQGTRLTVV.

This chain connects TRBV5-5 to TRBJ1-5; 8 nucleotides match TRBD1. Germline CDR1 and CDR2: SGHKS and YYEKEE (reference sequence). This CDR3 comprises 14 residues. V gave up 1 base and J gave up 6 bases; unmatched junction bases: 3. CDR3 DNA: TGTGCCAGCAGCTTGTCAGGGGGCGGTCAGCCCCAGCATTTT. Residues: CASSLSGGGQPQHF.

CDR3: CASSLGQKNEKLFF. For the CDR3, the DNA is TGCGCCAGCAGCTTGGGACAGAAAAATGAAAAACTGTTTTTT. V and J are TRBV5-1 and TRBJ1-4; possibly TRBD1 for D (5 bases). Germline CDR1 reads SGHRS; CDR2 reads YFSETQ. The V and J ends lost 0 bases and 5 bases respectively, with 8 bases between them. This CDR3 comprises 14 residues.

CDR3 coding DNA: TGTGCCAGCAGCACGCGACTAGCGGGCACAGATACGCAGTATTTT. Translated: CASSTRLAGTDTQYF. The genes are TRBV13 and TRBJ2-3; 9 bases are a match to TRBD2. Germline V gene data show CDR1 as PRHDT and CDR2 as FYEKMQ (reference sequence). The CDR3 has 15 residues. J was trimmed by 1 base and V by 5 bases; bases with no gene match: 4.

The chain recombines TRBV2 with TRBJ1-2; D not resolved. Germline V CDR1 and CDR2: SNHLY, FYNNEI. The CDR3 has 13 residues. V shed 4 bases and J shed 3 bases, with 9 bases lying between them. CDR3 loop: CASSGTVYYGYTF. CDR3 nucleotides: TGTGCCAGCAGTGGGACGGTCTACTATGGCTACACCTTC.